The 19 T cell receptor beta chains presented below share a single source sample, sequenced in a study of STAT5B mutations in CD4+ large granular lymphocyte leukemia. TCRdb's table, derived via immunoSEQ multiplex PCR, lists solely in-frame clones and lacks some. The sample shows some 8,800 clones, about four fifths of them seen only once. The sequenced sample was PBMCs. The receptors shown here come from a man aged 55 to 69 with CD4+ T-cell large granular lymphocyte leukemia.

This clone was seen once. The J gene is TRBJ2-1, the V gene TRBV7-9; D is unresolved. The CDR3 contains 14 residues. CDR1 is SEHNR and CDR2 is FQNEAQ in the germline V gene (reference sequence). V dropped 5 bases and J dropped 5 bases, with 13 bases sitting between them. The CDR3 reads CASSTWNRDNEQFF. The CDR3 coding sequence is TGTGCCAGCAGCACTTGGAACAGAGACAATGAGCAGTTCTTC. The variable domain in full, completed from reference TRBV7-9 and TRBJ2-1, reads DTGVSQNPRHKITKRGQNVTFRCDPISEHNRLYWYRQTLGQGPEFLTYFQNEAQLEKSRLLSDRFSAERPKGSFSTLEIQRTEQGDSAMYLCASSTWNRDNEQFFGPGTRLTVL.

J is TRBJ1-2 and V is TRBV2; no firm D call. Germline lookup yields CDR1 SNHLY and CDR2 FYNNEI. Trimming left V 2 bases short and J 4 bases short, with 17 bases between. This CDR3 region has 16 residues. CDR3 sequence reads: CASSEKASWHLYGYTF. CDR3 DNA sequence: TGTGCCAGCAGTGAAAAGGCGAGTTGGCACCTCTATGGCTACACCTTC.

V gene TRBV7-2 combines with J gene TRBJ1-3, with D tentatively TRBD1 (6 bases). Germline V lookup: CDR1 SGHTA, CDR2 FQGNSA. Deletions cut 2 bases from V and 11 bases from J, with 10 bases between. The CDR3 sequence is 12 residues long. The CDR3, as DNA: TGTGCCAGCAGCTTAAGGGGGGAAGCCATATATTTT. Its protein product is CASSLRGEAIYF.

The chain couples TRBV11-2 to TRBJ2-1; no clear D. Trimming shortened V by 3 bases and J by 9 bases, and 9 bases separated the two germline ends. The length of the CDR3 is 12 residues. Germline loops: CDR1 SGHAT, CDR2 FQNNGV. CDR3 DNA sequence: TGTGCCAGCAGCTTCGGATCAGCTGAGCAGTTCTTC. Protein: CASSFGSAEQFF.

This sequence joins TRBV5-1 and TRBJ2-1; 8 bases fit TRBD2. The CDR3 has 17 residues. J lost 6 bases, V lost 0 bases, and 11 bases had no gene match. The V gene's germline CDR1 is SGHRS and CDR2 YFSETQ. The CDR3 loop is CASSLDIAGSIRNEQFF. The CDR3 nucleotides are TGCGCCAGCAGCTTGGATATAGCGGGATCAATACGCAATGAGCAGTTCTTC.

This chain links TRBV19 with TRBJ2-5, with D perhaps matching TRBD1 (5 bases). In germline, CDR1 is LNHDA, CDR2 SQIVND (reference sequence). This CDR3 comprises 14 residues. V was shortened by 4 bases and J by 5 bases, with 14 bases between the two germline ends. CDR3 bases: TGTGCCAGTAGTAAGACCCAGGGTGGGGAGACCCAGTACTTC. Translating gives CASSKTQGGETQYF. The full variable domain, in which reference TRBV19 and TRBJ2-5 provide the parts outside the CDR3, is DGGITQSPKYLFRKEGQNVTLSCEQNLNHDAMYWYRQDPGQGLRLIYYSQIVNDFQKGDIAEGYSVSREKKESFPLTVTSAQKNPTAFYLCASSKTQGGETQYFGPGTRLLVL.

The V call is TRBV6-6, the J call TRBJ1-2, with 8 bases that match TRBD1. CDR1 and CDR2 from the germline V gene are MNHNY and SVGAGI (reference sequence). V shed 2 bases and J 5 bases; nucleotides not matched to a gene: 7. The CDR3 loop spans 15 amino acids. The CDR3 sequence is CASSYREQGGYGYTF. In nucleotides, the CDR3 is TGTGCCAGCAGTTACCGCGAACAGGGGGGATATGGCTACACCTTC.

CDR3 in DNA: TGTGCCAGCAGCTTCGACCAACTAGCTCAGCCCTACGAGCAGTACTTC. Translated: CASSFDQLAQPYEQYF. The V and J genes are TRBV11-1 and TRBJ2-7, with D tentatively TRBD2 (6 bases). This CDR3 region has 16 residues. Trimming shortened V by 3 bases and J by 2 bases, and 17 bases separated the two germline ends. Looked up from germline, CDR1 is SGHAT and CDR2 is FQDESV (reference sequence).

The chain couples TRBV30 to TRBJ2-5; TRBD2 aligns across 7 bases. The CDR3 spans 12 residues. The germline V gene encodes CDR1 GTSNPN and CDR2 SVGIG (reference sequence). CDR3 sequence: CALGGRMETQYF. For the CDR3, the DNA is TGTGCTTTGGGAGGGCGCATGGAGACCCAGTACTTC.

The genes are TRBV6-1 and TRBJ2-7; 7 bases align to TRBD1. Looked up from germline, CDR1 is MNHNS and CDR2 is SASEGT. Germline trimming cut 6 bases from V and 3 bases from J; bases unmatched to any gene: 8. The length of the CDR3 is 14 residues. In DNA form, the CDR3 reads TGTGCCAGCAGGGGAAGGGGGCAGTACTACGAGCAGTACTTC. Its translation is CASRGRGQYYEQYF.

This chain links TRBV5-6 with TRBJ2-5, with D perhaps TRBD2 (5 bases). Germline assignment: CDR1 SGHDT and CDR2 YYEEEE. Trimming pared 2 bases from V and 0 bases from J, leaving 8 bases between. The CDR3 is made up of 14 amino acids. The CDR3 bases are TGTGCCAGCAGCTTACTAGGAAACCAAGAGACCCAGTACTTC. It translates to CASSLLGNQETQYF.

The V gene is TRBV7-8, the J gene TRBJ2-3; D is perhaps TRBD1 (6 bases). Trimming took off 1 base at V and 2 bases at J, with 7 bases between the two ends. CDR3 size: 14 residues. The germline V gene encodes CDR1 SGHVS and CDR2 FQNEAQ. In nucleotides, the CDR3 is TGTGCCAGCAGCTTAGACAGGGCCACAGATACGCAGTATTTT. This codes for CASSLDRATDTQYF. The variable domain in full, with the rest retrieved from reference TRBV7-8 and TRBJ2-3, is GAGVSQSPRYKVAKRGQDVALRCDPISGHVSLFWYQQALGQGPEFLTYFQNEAQLDKSGLPSDRFFAERPEGSVSTLKIQRTQQEDSAVYLCASSLDRATDTQYFGPGTRLTVL.

This chain uses TRBV21-1 with TRBJ1-3; TRBD1 was called by the table and not checked on the DNA. TRBV21-1 corresponds to a pseudogene. This CDR3 is 17 amino acids long. CDR3 protein: CASTSVPWTGDGNTIYF. CDR3 in DNA: TGTGCCAGCACATCCGTACCCTGGACAGGGGACGGAAACACCATATATTTT.

The chain uses TRBV19 and TRBJ1-1; D call uncertain. Per germline, CDR1 LNHDA and CDR2 SQIVND (reference sequence). The germline V and J ends were trimmed by 2 bases and 0 bases, with 4 bases remaining between them. This CDR3 is built from 13 residues. CDR3 sequence (DNA): TGTGCCAGTAGTATATCCTTGAACACTGAAGCTTTCTTT. It translates to CASSISLNTEAFF.

The table lists this clone with a few counts. The chain is built from TRBV6-1 and TRBJ2-7; unclear D gene. This CDR3 comprises 12 residues. Germline V CDR1 and CDR2: MNHNS, SASEGT. The V end lost 2 bases, the J end lost 3 bases, and 5 bases lay between the germline ends. The chain's CDR3 is CASSEPGYEQYF. The CDR3 nucleotides are TGTGCCAGCAGTGAACCAGGCTACGAGCAGTACTTC.

The V call is TRBV28, the J call TRBJ1-6; D is perhaps TRBD1 (5 bases). The germline gives CDR1 MDHEN, CDR2 SYDVKM. Deletions cut 8 bases from V and 7 bases from J, with 15 bases between. The CDR3 is 14 residues long. The CDR3 reads CASGWGYGNSPLHF. The CDR3 DNA sequence: TGTGCCAGCGGTTGGGGGTATGGGAATTCACCCCTCCACTTT.

The chain couples TRBV28 to TRBJ2-5; D gene ambiguous. V was trimmed by 2 bases and J by 5 bases, leaving 12 bases between them. The CDR3 spans 14 residues. The germline V gene has CDR1 MDHEN and CDR2 SYDVKM. The CDR3 spells CASSLRIVYETQYF. DNA of the CDR3: TGTGCCAGCAGTTTAAGAATAGTTTATGAGACCCAGTACTTC.

This clone was seen more than once but under ten times. V and J are TRBV19 and TRBJ1-5; unclear D gene. There are 12 residues in the CDR3. The V end was cut by 3 bases, the J end by 7 bases, with 7 bases between. Germline CDR1 reads LNHDA; CDR2 reads SQIVND (reference sequence). In DNA form, the CDR3 reads TGTGCCAGTAGTATCTTCCAGCAGCCCCAGCATTTT. Amino acids: CASSIFQQPQHF.

V usage is TRBV5-4 and J usage is TRBJ1-2; D may be TRBD1 (6 bases). The germline gives CDR1 SGHNT, CDR2 YYREEE (reference sequence). The CDR3 is 14 amino acids. Trimming cost V 6 bases and J 2 bases, with 14 bases left between them. As DNA, the CDR3 is TGTGCCAGCATACCCGGGGGGGCAAACTATGGCTACACCTTC. Amino acids: CASIPGGANYGYTF.